The rows below give T cell receptor beta chains drawn from one sample of a study of cytomegalovirus exposure and HLA in healthy donors. TCRdb's copy holds only in-frame clones and misses some; the assay was immunoSEQ multiplex PCR. The table lists about 140,000 clones, 73% of them singletons. The source material was PBMCs. The receptor set was obtained from a human donor in good health. CDR3s include the opening cysteine and the closing phenylalanine or tryptophan. Each record gives: V gene, J gene, D gene, clone size, CDR3 protein, CDR3 DNA. The D gene is left open where the match is weak. Only part of the rows carry a size: once, few, many, or a class if the clone is expanded.

v_gene: TRBV5-4; j_gene: TRBJ2-5; d_gene: TRBD2; abundance: .; CDR3aa: CASSPGTSGRATWGTQYF; CDR3nt: TGTGCCAGCAGCCCTGGGACTAGCGGGAGGGCCACGTGGGGGACCCAGTACTTC
v_gene: TRBV2; j_gene: TRBJ2-3; d_gene: TRBD2; abundance: .; CDR3aa: CASMLASGGVDTQYF; CDR3nt: TGTGCCAGCATGTTGGCTAGCGGGGGGGTAGATACGCAGTATTTT
v_gene: TRBV6-5; j_gene: TRBJ2-7; d_gene: TRBD2; abundance: few; CDR3aa: CASSPERERGYEQYF; CDR3nt: TGTGCCAGCAGTCCTGAGCGGGAGCGGGGCTACGAGCAGTACTTC
v_gene: TRBV6-6; j_gene: TRBJ2-5; d_gene: .; abundance: .; CDR3aa: CASRTGETQYF; CDR3nt: TGTGCCAGCAGGACGGGAGAGACCCAGTACTTC
v_gene: TRBV10-3; j_gene: TRBJ1-6; d_gene: .; abundance: few; CDR3aa: CAIRTVWDSPLHF; CDR3nt: TGTGCCATCAGGACAGTGTGGGATTCACCCCTCCACTTT
v_gene: TRBV30; j_gene: TRBJ1-3; d_gene: .; abundance: once; CDR3aa: CAWSSRGGGTIYF; CDR3nt: TGTGCCTGGAGTTCCCGTGGGGGAGGCACCATATATTTT
v_gene: TRBV6-5; j_gene: TRBJ2-3; d_gene: TRBD1; abundance: .; CDR3aa: CASRSQGAIDTQYF; CDR3nt: TGTGCCAGCAGGTCACAGGGGGCAATAGATACGCAGTATTTT
v_gene: TRBV30; j_gene: TRBJ2-5; d_gene: .; abundance: .; CDR3aa: CAWRQIQETQYF; CDR3nt: TGTGCCTGGAGGCAGATACAAGAGACCCAGTACTTC
v_gene: TRBV19; j_gene: TRBJ1-5; d_gene: TRBD1; abundance: .; CDR3aa: CASSIWGQESGSNQPQHF; CDR3nt: TGTGCCAGTAGTATCTGGGGACAGGAGAGCGGTAGCAATCAGCCCCAGCATTTT
v_gene: TRBV5-6; j_gene: TRBJ2-7; d_gene: .; abundance: .; CDR3aa: CASSLDSSRSSYEQYF; CDR3nt: TGTGCCAGCAGCTTGGACTCGAGTAGGAGCTCCTACGAGCAGTACTTC
v_gene: TRBV4-2; j_gene: TRBJ2-1; d_gene: TRBD2; abundance: .; CDR3aa: CASSQDRIAGGKDNEQFF; CDR3nt: TGTGCCAGCAGCCAAGATAGGATAGCGGGGGGGAAAGACAATGAGCAGTTCTTC
v_gene: TRBV7-7; j_gene: TRBJ2-3; d_gene: .; abundance: .; CDR3aa: CASSLSGETAAQYF; CDR3nt: TGTGCTAGCAGCCTCTCGGGAGAGACGGCGGCGCAGTATTTT
v_gene: TRBV28; j_gene: TRBJ2-7; d_gene: TRBD2; abundance: few; CDR3aa: CASSFTSGTYEQYF; CDR3nt: TGTGCCAGCAGTTTTACTAGCGGGACCTACGAGCAGTACTTC
v_gene: TRBV30; j_gene: TRBJ2-4; d_gene: .; abundance: .; CDR3aa: CAWSDEPRSKNIQYF; CDR3nt: TGTGCCTGGAGTGATGAGCCCAGGTCCAAAAACATTCAGTACTTC
v_gene: TRBV7-2; j_gene: TRBJ2-5; d_gene: TRBD2; abundance: .; CDR3aa: CASSLTSGGAGWETQYF; CDR3nt: TGTGCCAGCAGCTTAACTAGCGGGGGGGCCGGATGGGAGACCCAGTACTTC
v_gene: TRBV5-1; j_gene: TRBJ2-1; d_gene: TRBD2; abundance: .; CDR3aa: CASSLGLAAYNEQFF; CDR3nt: TGCGCCAGCAGCTTGGGACTAGCGGCTTACAATGAGCAGTTCTTC
v_gene: TRBV10-3; j_gene: TRBJ2-1; d_gene: TRBD2; abundance: .; CDR3aa: CAISFGLAGDNEQFF; CDR3nt: TGTGCCATCAGCTTCGGACTAGCGGGAGACAATGAGCAGTTCTTC
v_gene: TRBV2; j_gene: TRBJ2-5; d_gene: .; abundance: .; CDR3aa: CASRRTVLQETQYF; CDR3nt: TGTGCCAGCAGGAGGACAGTCCTTCAAGAGACCCAGTACTTC
v_gene: TRBV29-1; j_gene: TRBJ2-1; d_gene: .; abundance: .; CDR3aa: CSTTPQGTYNEQFF; CDR3nt: TGCAGCACTACCCCTCAGGGCACCTACAATGAGCAGTTCTTC
v_gene: TRBV7-9; j_gene: TRBJ2-7; d_gene: .; abundance: .; CDR3aa: CASSPVAGLNEQYF; CDR3nt: TGTGCCAGCAGCCCCGTGGCGGGGTTGAACGAGCAGTACTTC
v_gene: TRBV4-1; j_gene: TRBJ1-1; d_gene: .; abundance: .; CDR3aa: CASSPERGGFVAFF; CDR3nt: TGCGCCAGCAGCCCGGAGAGGGGAGGGTTTGTAGCTTTCTTT
v_gene: TRBV6-5; j_gene: TRBJ2-3; d_gene: TRBD1; abundance: .; CDR3aa: CASSYGGQHTDTQYF; CDR3nt: TGTGCCAGCAGTTACGGGGGACAGCACACAGATACGCAGTATTTT
v_gene: TRBV27; j_gene: TRBJ2-7; d_gene: .; abundance: .; CDR3aa: CASSLFRGPGYEQYF; CDR3nt: TGTGCCAGCAGTTTGTTCAGGGGACCAGGGTACGAGCAGTACTTC
v_gene: TRBV6-1; j_gene: TRBJ2-7; d_gene: TRBD1; abundance: .; CDR3aa: CASSPGTGSYEQYF; CDR3nt: TGTGCCAGCAGTCCCGGGACAGGGAGTTACGAGCAGTACTTC
v_gene: TRBV28; j_gene: TRBJ2-7; d_gene: .; abundance: few; CDR3aa: CASSRRMGGRPDEQYF; CDR3nt: TGTGCCAGCAGCCGACGGATGGGGGGGCGGCCGGACGAGCAGTACTTC
v_gene: TRBV27; j_gene: TRBJ1-4; d_gene: TRBD1; abundance: few; CDR3aa: CASSLGTGFEKLFF; CDR3nt: TGTGCCAGCAGTCTTGGGACAGGGTTTGAAAAACTGTTTTTT
v_gene: TRBV7-9; j_gene: TRBJ1-2; d_gene: TRBD1; abundance: few; CDR3aa: CASSRDRLNYGYTF; CDR3nt: TGTGCCAGCAGCCGGGACAGACTTAACTATGGCTACACCTTC
v_gene: TRBV6-1; j_gene: TRBJ1-2; d_gene: TRBD1; abundance: .; CDR3aa: CASTRTGLYGYTF; CDR3nt: TGTGCCAGCACCCGGACAGGGCTTTATGGCTACACCTTC
v_gene: TRBV6-5; j_gene: TRBJ1-1; d_gene: TRBD1; abundance: .; CDR3aa: CASSIQTGENTEAFF; CDR3nt: TGTGCCAGCAGTATCCAGACAGGGGAGAACACTGAAGCTTTCTTT
v_gene: TRBV6-1; j_gene: TRBJ2-6; d_gene: .; abundance: once; CDR3aa: CASSGRPRGYGANVLTF; CDR3nt: TGTGCCAGCAGTGGCCGACCCCGAGGGTATGGGGCCAACGTCCTGACTTTC
v_gene: TRBV4-1; j_gene: TRBJ1-4; d_gene: .; abundance: .; CDR3aa: CASSQGGGEKLFF; CDR3nt: TGCGCCAGCAGCCAAGGAGGGGGTGAAAAACTGTTTTTT
v_gene: TRBV30; j_gene: TRBJ2-7; d_gene: TRBD2; abundance: .; CDR3aa: CAWTGTSGRFSYEQYF; CDR3nt: TGTGCCTGGACTGGGACTAGCGGGAGATTTTCCTACGAGCAGTACTTC
v_gene: TRBV5-5; j_gene: TRBJ2-7; d_gene: .; abundance: .; CDR3aa: CASSLAGPSSYEQYF; CDR3nt: TGTGCCAGCAGCTTGGCAGGGCCGAGCTCCTACGAGCAGTACTTC
v_gene: TRBV5-1; j_gene: TRBJ2-7; d_gene: .; abundance: .; CDR3aa: CASSLDFGANSYEQYF; CDR3nt: TGCGCCAGCAGCTTGGATTTTGGGGCCAACTCCTACGAGCAGTACTTC
v_gene: TRBV7-9; j_gene: TRBJ1-4; d_gene: TRBD1; abundance: .; CDR3aa: CASSRGGREKLFF; CDR3nt: TGTGCCAGCAGCCGAGGGGGCAGGGAAAAACTGTTTTTT
v_gene: TRBV15; j_gene: TRBJ2-5; d_gene: TRBD2; abundance: .; CDR3aa: CATSPGLAGETQYF; CDR3nt: TGTGCCACCAGTCCGGGACTAGCGGGAGAGACCCAGTACTTC
v_gene: TRBV4-1; j_gene: TRBJ2-3; d_gene: .; abundance: few; CDR3aa: CASSQILAADTQYF; CDR3nt: TGCGCCAGCAGCCAAATCCTAGCTGCAGATACGCAGTATTTT
v_gene: TRBV7-3; j_gene: TRBJ2-7; d_gene: TRBD2; abundance: few; CDR3aa: CASSRLANSYEQYF; CDR3nt: TGTGCCAGCAGCCGACTAGCGAACTCCTACGAGCAGTACTTC
v_gene: TRBV19; j_gene: TRBJ1-5; d_gene: TRBD1; abundance: .; CDR3aa: CASSPGTGLSNQPQHF; CDR3nt: TGTGCCAGTAGTCCCGGGACAGGTCTTAGCAATCAGCCCCAGCATTTT
v_gene: TRBV4-1; j_gene: TRBJ2-3; d_gene: TRBD2; abundance: .; CDR3aa: CASSHYLAGPTDTQYF; CDR3nt: TGCGCCAGCAGCCACTACCTAGCGGGGCCCACAGATACGCAGTATTTT
v_gene: TRBV9; j_gene: TRBJ1-2; d_gene: .; abundance: .; CDR3aa: CASSPQPTTNYGYTF; CDR3nt: TGTGCCAGCAGCCCACAACCGACAACTAACTATGGCTACACCTTC
v_gene: TRBV27; j_gene: TRBJ1-6; d_gene: .; abundance: .; CDR3aa: CASSLVSDNSPLHF; CDR3nt: TGTGCCAGCAGTTTAGTCAGCGATAATTCACCCCTCCACTTT
v_gene: TRBV6-5; j_gene: TRBJ1-1; d_gene: .; abundance: .; CDR3aa: CASSYSGGGHTEAFF; CDR3nt: TGTGCCAGCAGTTACTCTGGAGGTGGGCACACTGAAGCTTTCTTT
v_gene: TRBV4-2; j_gene: TRBJ2-3; d_gene: TRBD2; abundance: .; CDR3aa: CASSQAVPGLAGTDTQYF; CDR3nt: TGTGCCAGCAGCCAAGCAGTTCCGGGACTAGCGGGCACAGATACGCAGTATTTT
v_gene: TRBV11-2; j_gene: TRBJ2-5; d_gene: TRBD1; abundance: .; CDR3aa: CASSYWDRGRETQYF; CDR3nt: TGTGCCAGCAGCTACTGGGACAGGGGGCGAGAGACCCAGTACTTC
v_gene: TRBV9; j_gene: TRBJ2-5; d_gene: TRBD2; abundance: .; CDR3aa: CASSEDGRRAETQYF; CDR3nt: TGTGCCAGCAGCGAGGACGGGAGGCGAGCGGAGACCCAGTACTTC
v_gene: TRBV28; j_gene: TRBJ1-2; d_gene: .; abundance: .; CDR3aa: CASIQTGGFDYGYTF; CDR3nt: TGTGCCAGCATTCAAACGGGGGGATTCGACTATGGCTACACCTTC
v_gene: TRBV28; j_gene: TRBJ2-3; d_gene: TRBD1; abundance: .; CDR3aa: CASSLIRQGDTQYF; CDR3nt: TGTGCCAGCAGTTTAATTCGACAGGGGGATACGCAGTATTTT
v_gene: TRBV6-1; j_gene: TRBJ1-1; d_gene: .; abundance: .; CDR3aa: CASSENSEAVEAFF; CDR3nt: TGTGCCAGCAGTGAAAATTCGGAGGCGGTCGAAGCTTTCTTT
v_gene: TRBV2; j_gene: TRBJ1-5; d_gene: TRBD1; abundance: once; CDR3aa: CASSDRGQDQPQHF; CDR3nt: TGTGCCAGCAGCGACAGGGGGCAGGATCAGCCCCAGCATTTT
v_gene: TRBV2; j_gene: TRBJ1-2; d_gene: .; abundance: .; CDR3aa: CASSELRLVTNYGYTF; CDR3nt: TGTGCCAGCAGTGAACTGAGATTAGTTACTAACTATGGCTACACCTTC
v_gene: TRBV28; j_gene: TRBJ2-6; d_gene: .; abundance: .; CDR3aa: CASNRALGGANVLTF; CDR3nt: TGTGCCAGCAACAGGGCCCTGGGTGGGGCCAACGTTCTGACTTTC
v_gene: TRBV6-5; j_gene: TRBJ2-3; d_gene: .; abundance: few; CDR3aa: CASSYSGLSTDTQYF; CDR3nt: TGTGCCAGCAGTTACAGCGGGCTTAGCACAGATACGCAGTATTTT